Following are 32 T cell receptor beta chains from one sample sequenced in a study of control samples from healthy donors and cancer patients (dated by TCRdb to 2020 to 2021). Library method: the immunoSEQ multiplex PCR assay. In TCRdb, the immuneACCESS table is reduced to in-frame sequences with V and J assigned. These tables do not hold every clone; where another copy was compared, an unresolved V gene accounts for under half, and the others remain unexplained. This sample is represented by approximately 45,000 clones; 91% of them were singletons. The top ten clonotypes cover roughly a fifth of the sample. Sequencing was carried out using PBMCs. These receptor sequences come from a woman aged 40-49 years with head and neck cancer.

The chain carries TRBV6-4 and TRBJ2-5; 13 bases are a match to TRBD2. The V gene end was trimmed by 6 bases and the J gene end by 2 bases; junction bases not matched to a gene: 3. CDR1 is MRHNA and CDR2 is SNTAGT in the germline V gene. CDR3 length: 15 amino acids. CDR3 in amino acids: CASRGTSGKQETQYF. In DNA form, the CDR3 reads TGTGCCAGCAGGGGGACTAGCGGGAAGCAAGAGACCCAGTACTTC.

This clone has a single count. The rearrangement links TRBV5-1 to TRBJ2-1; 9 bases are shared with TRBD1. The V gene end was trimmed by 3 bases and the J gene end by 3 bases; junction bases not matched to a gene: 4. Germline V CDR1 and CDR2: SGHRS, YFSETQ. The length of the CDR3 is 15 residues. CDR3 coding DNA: TGCGCCAGCAGCTCGGACAGGGGATACTACAATGAGCAGTTCTTC. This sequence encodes CASSSDRGYYNEQFF.

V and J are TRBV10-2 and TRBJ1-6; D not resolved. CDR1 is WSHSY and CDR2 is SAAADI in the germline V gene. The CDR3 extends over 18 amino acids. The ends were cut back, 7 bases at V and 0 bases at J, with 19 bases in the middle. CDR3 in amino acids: CASKVPRQKSSYNSPLHF. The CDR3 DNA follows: TGCGCCAGCAAGGTCCCGCGGCAGAAGAGCTCCTATAATTCACCCCTCCACTTT.

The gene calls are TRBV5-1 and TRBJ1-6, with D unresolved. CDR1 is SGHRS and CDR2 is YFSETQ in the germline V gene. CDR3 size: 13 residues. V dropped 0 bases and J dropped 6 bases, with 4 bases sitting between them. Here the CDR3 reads CASSLDSNSPLHF. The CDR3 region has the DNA TGCGCCAGCAGCTTGGACAGTAATTCACCCCTCCACTTT. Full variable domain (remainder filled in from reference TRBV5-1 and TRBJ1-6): KAGVTQTPRYLIKTRGQQVTLSCSPISGHRSVSWYQQTPGQGLQFLFEYFSETQRNKGNFPGRFSGRQFSNSRSEMNVSTLELGDSALYLCASSLDSNSPLHFGNGTRLTVT.

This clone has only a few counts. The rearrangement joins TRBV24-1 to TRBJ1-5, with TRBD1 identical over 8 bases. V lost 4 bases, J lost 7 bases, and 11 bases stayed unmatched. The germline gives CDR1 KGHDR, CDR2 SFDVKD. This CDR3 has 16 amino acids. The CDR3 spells CATSDHTTGANQPQHF. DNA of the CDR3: TGTGCCACCAGTGACCATACGACAGGGGCAAACCAGCCCCAGCATTTT.

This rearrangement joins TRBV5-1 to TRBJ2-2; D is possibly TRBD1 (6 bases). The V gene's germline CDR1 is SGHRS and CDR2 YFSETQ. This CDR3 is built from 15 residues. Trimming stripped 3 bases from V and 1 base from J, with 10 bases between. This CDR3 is CASSSGQMNTGELFF. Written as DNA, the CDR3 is TGCGCCAGCAGCTCCGGACAGATGAACACCGGGGAGCTGTTTTTT.

CDR3 DNA: TGTGCCAGTAGATGGACAGGGAGTATGAACACTGAAGCTTTCTTT. This gives the protein CASRWTGSMNTEAFF. This chain links TRBV19 with TRBJ1-1; 8 bases fit TRBD1. CDR1 and CDR2 from the germline V gene are LNHDA and SQIVND (reference sequence). V shed 6 bases, J shed 0 bases, and the junction held 6 bases outside the gene matches. The length of the CDR3 is 15 residues.

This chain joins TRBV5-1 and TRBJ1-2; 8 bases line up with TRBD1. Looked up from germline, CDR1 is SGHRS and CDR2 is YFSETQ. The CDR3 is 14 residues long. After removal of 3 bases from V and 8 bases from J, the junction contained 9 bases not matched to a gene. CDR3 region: CASSSNQGASGYTF. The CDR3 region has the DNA TGCGCCAGCAGCTCCAACCAGGGGGCAAGCGGCTACACCTTC.

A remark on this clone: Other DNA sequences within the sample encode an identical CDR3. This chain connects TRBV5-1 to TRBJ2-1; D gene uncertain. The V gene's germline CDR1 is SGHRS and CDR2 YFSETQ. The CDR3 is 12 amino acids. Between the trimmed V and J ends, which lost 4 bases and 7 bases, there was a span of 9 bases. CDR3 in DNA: TGCGCCAGCAGCATGGGTGGGAATGAGCAGTTCTTC. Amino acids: CASSMGGNEQFF.

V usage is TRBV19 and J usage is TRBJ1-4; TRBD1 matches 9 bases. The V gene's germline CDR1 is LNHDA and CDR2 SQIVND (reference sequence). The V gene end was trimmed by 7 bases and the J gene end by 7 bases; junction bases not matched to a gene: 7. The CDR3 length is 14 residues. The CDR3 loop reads CASKPQGAGEKLFF. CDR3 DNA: TGTGCCAGTAAACCACAGGGGGCTGGTGAAAAACTGTTTTTT.

This CDR3 reads CASSPGGHNEQFF. The DNA for the CDR3 is TGTGCCAGTAGCCCAGGGGGGCACAATGAGCAGTTCTTC. This chain uses TRBV19 with TRBJ2-1, with D perhaps TRBD1 (7 bases). The CDR3 length is 13 residues. Per the germline V gene, CDR1 is LNHDA and CDR2 is SQIVND (reference sequence). V was cut by 6 bases and J by 5 bases, with 11 bases left in between.

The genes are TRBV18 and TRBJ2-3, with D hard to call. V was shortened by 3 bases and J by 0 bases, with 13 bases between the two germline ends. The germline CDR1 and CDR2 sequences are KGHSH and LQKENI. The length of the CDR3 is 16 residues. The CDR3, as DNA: TGTGCCAGCTCACCTCGTGCCAGCACTAGCACAGATACGCAGTATTTT. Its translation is CASSPRASTSTDTQYF. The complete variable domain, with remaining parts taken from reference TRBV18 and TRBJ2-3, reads NAGVMQNPRHLVRRRGQEARLRCSPMKGHSHVYWYRQLPEEGLKFMVYLQKENIIDESGMPKERFSAEFPKEGPSILRIQQVVRGDSAAYFCASSPRASTSTDTQYFGPGTRLTVL.

CDR3 DNA sequence: TGCGCCAGCAGCCTGTTCAACAGGGGTTTATACACTGAAGCTTTCTTT. Translation: CASSLFNRGLYTEAFF. This chain connects TRBV5-1 to TRBJ1-1; TRBD1 matches at 7 bases. With V trimmed by 4 bases and J by 3 bases, 12 bases remained unmatched. The CDR3 has 16 residues. The V gene's germline CDR1 is SGHRS and CDR2 YFSETQ.

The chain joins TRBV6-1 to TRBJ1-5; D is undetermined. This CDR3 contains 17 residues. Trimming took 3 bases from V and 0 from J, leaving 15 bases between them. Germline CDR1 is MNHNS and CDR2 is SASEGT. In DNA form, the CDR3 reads TGTGCCAGCAGTGATAGAGGCAAGGTCTATAGCAATCAGCCCCAGCATTTT. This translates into CASSDRGKVYSNQPQHF.

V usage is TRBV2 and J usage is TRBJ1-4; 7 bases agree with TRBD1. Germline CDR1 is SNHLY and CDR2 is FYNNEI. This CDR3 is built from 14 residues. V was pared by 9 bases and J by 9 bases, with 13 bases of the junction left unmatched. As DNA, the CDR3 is TGTGCCAGTATCAGGGGGACAGATATGAAAAAACTGTTTTTT. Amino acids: CASIRGTDMKKLFF.

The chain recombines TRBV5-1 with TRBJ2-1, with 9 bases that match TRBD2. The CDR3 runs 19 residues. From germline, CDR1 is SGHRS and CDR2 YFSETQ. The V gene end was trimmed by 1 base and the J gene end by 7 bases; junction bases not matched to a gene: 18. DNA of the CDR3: TGCGCCAGCAGCTTGATTTTTGCGGGACAGCGGGGGGCCCGGAATGAGCAGTTCTTC. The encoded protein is CASSLIFAGQRGARNEQFF.

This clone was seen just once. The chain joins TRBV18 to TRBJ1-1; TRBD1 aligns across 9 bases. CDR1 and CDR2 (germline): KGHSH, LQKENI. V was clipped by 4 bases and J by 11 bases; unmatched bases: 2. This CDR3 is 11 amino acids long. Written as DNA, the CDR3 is TGTGCCAGCTCACGGACAGGGGTGGCTTTCTTT. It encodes CASSRTGVAFF. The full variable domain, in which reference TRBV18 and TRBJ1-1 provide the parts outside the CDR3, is NAGVMQNPRHLVRRRGQEARLRCSPMKGHSHVYWYRQLPEEGLKFMVYLQKENIIDESGMPKERFSAEFPKEGPSILRIQQVVRGDSAAYFCASSRTGVAFFGQGTRLTVV.

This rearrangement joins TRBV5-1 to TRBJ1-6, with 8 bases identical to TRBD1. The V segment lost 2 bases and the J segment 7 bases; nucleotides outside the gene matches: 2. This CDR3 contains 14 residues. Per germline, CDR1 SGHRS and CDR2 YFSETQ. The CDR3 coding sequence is TGCGCCAGCAGCTTTACAGGGGGGAATTCACCCCTCCACTTT. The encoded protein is CASSFTGGNSPLHF.

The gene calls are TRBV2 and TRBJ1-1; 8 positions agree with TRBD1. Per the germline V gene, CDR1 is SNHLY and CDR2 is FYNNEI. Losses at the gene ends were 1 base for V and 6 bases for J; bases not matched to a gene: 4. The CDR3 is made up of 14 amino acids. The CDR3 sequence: CASSEVTGEPEAFF. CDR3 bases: TGTGCCAGCAGTGAAGTGACAGGGGAGCCTGAAGCTTTCTTT.

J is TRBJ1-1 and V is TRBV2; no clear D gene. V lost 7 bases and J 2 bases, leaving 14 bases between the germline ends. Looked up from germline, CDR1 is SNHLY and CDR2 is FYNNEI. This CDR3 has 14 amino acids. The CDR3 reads CASTKIGSNTEAFF. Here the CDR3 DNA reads TGTGCCAGCACTAAAATAGGGAGTAACACTGAAGCTTTCTTT.

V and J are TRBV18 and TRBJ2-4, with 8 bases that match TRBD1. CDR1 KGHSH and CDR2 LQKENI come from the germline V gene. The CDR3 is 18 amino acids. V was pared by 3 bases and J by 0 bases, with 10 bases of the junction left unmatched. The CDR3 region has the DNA TGTGCCAGCTCACCGCCGGGACAGGCGATCCTAGCCAAAAACATTCAGTACTTC. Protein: CASSPPGQAILAKNIQYF.

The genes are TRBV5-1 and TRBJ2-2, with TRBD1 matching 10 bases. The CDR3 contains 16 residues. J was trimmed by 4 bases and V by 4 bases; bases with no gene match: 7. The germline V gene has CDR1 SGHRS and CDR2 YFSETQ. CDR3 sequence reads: CASSRRQGAGTGELFF. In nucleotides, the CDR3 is TGCGCCAGCAGCCGCCGACAGGGGGCGGGCACCGGGGAGCTGTTTTTT.

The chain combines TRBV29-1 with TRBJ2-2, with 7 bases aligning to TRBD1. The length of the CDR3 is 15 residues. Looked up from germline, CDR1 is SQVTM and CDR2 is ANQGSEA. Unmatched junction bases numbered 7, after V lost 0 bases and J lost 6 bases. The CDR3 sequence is CSVEDQHDRAGELFF. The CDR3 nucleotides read TGCAGCGTTGAAGACCAACACGACAGGGCCGGGGAGCTGTTTTTT.

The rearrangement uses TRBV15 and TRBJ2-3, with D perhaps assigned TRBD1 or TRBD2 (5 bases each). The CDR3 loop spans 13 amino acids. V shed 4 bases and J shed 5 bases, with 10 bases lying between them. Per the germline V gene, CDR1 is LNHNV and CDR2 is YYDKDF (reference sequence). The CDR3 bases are TGTGCCACCAGCAACCGGGGCAAAGATACGCAGTATTTT. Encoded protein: CATSNRGKDTQYF.

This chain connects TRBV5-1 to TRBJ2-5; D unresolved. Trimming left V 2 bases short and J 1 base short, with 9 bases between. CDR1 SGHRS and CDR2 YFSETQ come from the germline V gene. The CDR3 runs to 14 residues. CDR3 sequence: CASSLTAGQETQYF. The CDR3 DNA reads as TGCGCCAGCAGCTTAACGGCAGGCCAAGAGACCCAGTACTTC.

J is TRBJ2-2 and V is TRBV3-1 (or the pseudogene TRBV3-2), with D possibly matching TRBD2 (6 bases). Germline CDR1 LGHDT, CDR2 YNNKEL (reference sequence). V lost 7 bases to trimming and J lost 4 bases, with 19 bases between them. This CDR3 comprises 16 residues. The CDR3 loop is CASTGPGTPGTGELFF. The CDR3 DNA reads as TGTGCCAGCACCGGTCCCGGGACTCCCGGCACCGGGGAGCTGTTTTTT.

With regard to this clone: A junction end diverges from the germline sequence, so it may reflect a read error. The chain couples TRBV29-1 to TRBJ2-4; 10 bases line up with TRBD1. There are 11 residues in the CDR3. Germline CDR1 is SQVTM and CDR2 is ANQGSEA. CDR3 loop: CSADGTGAMHF. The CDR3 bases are TGCAGCGCGGACGGGACAGGGGCGATGCACTTC.

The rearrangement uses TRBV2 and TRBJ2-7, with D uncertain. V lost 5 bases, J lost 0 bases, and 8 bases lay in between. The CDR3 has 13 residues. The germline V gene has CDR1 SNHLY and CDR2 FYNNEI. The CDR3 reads CASSLGNSYEQYF. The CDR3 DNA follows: TGTGCCAGCAGTCTGGGTAACTCCTACGAGCAGTACTTC.

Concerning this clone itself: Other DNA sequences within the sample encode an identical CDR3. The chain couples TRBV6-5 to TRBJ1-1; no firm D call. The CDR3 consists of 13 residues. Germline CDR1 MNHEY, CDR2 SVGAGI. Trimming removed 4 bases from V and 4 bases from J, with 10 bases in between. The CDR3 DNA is TGTGCCAGCAGTTTTGGACGTGGCACTGAAGCTTTCTTT. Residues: CASSFGRGTEAFF.

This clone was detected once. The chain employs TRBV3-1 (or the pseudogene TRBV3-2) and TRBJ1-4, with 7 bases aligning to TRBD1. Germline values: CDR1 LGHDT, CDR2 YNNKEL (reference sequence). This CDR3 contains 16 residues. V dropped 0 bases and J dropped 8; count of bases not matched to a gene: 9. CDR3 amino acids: CASSQDVWDREEKLFF. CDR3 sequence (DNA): TGTGCCAGCAGCCAAGATGTATGGGACAGAGAAGAAAAACTGTTTTTT.

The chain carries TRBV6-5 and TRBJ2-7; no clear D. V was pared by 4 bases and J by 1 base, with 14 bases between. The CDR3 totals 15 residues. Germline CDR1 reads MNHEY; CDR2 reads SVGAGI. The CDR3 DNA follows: TGTGCCAGCAGTTCCAACCCGCTTCCGTCCTACGAGCAGTACTTC. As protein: CASSSNPLPSYEQYF.

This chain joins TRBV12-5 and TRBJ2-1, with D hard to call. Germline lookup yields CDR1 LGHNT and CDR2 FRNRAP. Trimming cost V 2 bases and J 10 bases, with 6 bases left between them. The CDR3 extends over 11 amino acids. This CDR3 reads CASGLFSEQFF. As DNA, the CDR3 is TGTGCTAGTGGTTTGTTTAGCGAGCAGTTCTTC.